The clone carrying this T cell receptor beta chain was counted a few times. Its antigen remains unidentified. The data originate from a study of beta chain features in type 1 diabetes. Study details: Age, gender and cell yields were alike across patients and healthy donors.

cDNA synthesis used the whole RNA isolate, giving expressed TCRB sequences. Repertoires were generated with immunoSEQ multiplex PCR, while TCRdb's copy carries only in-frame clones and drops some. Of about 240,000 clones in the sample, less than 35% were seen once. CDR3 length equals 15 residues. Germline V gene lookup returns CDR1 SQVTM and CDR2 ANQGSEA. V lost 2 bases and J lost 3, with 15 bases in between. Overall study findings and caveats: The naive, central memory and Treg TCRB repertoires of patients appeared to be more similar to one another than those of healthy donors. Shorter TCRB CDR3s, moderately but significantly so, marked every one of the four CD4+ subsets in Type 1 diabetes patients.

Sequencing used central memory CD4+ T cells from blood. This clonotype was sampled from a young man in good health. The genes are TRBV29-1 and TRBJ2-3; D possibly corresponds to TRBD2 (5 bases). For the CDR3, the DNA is TGCAGCGTTGAACACCGGGGAATGTGGACAGATACGCAGTATTTT. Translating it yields CSVEHRGMWTDTQYF.